Shown below are 20 T cell receptor beta chains from a single sample sequenced in a study of CD8 T cells in ankylosing spondylitis. TCRdb processed the 5' RACE reads anew with MiXCR; each CDR3 protein has one entry. Counted here are 250,000 to 300,000 distinct CDR3 sequences, approximately 20% occurring once; the ten biggest clones make up around 33%. The sample was blood, either unsorted or a sorted T cell fraction (not recorded which). The source of these receptors is a male donor with ankylosing spondylitis or in good health (not recorded which).

This clonotype was picked up a small number of times. This chain links TRBV29-1 with TRBJ1-1; possibly TRBD1 for D (6 bases). V was pared by 7 bases and J by 3 bases, with 15 bases between. The CDR3 is made up of 13 amino acids. The germline CDR1 and CDR2 sequences are SQVTM and ANQGSEA. Here the CDR3 reads CSAEPGEDTEAFF. The CDR3 DNA sequence: TGCAGCGCCGAGCCAGGGGAGGACACTGAAGCTTTCTTT.

V usage is TRBV12-3 or TRBV12-4 and J usage is TRBJ1-2, with D tentatively TRBD1 (5 bases). V was clipped by 7 bases and J by 7 bases, with 22 bases between them. The length of the CDR3 is 15 residues. CDR3 sequence: CASTKTPRWGSGYTF. The CDR3, as DNA: TGTGCCAGCACCAAAACCCCGCGTTGGGGGTCTGGCTACACCTTC.

V usage is TRBV7-3 and J usage is TRBJ1-5; D uncertain. The CDR3 has 13 amino acids. Trimming removed 3 bases from V and 4 bases from J, with 7 bases in between. Germline CDR1 reads SGHTA; CDR2 reads FQGTGA. The CDR3 is CASSLWVNQPQHF. Here the CDR3 DNA reads TGTGCCAGCAGCTTGTGGGTTAATCAGCCCCAGCATTTT. Full variable domain (rest looked up from reference TRBV7-3 and TRBJ1-5): GAGVSQTPSNKVTEKGKYVELRCDPISGHTALYWYRQSLGQGPEFLIYFQGTGAADDSGLPNDRFFAVRPEGSVSTLKIQRTERGDSAVYLCASSLWVNQPQHFGDGTRLSIL.

As for this clonotype: The junction shows a germline mismatch at one end, possibly a read error. The chain carries TRBV5-5 and TRBJ2-1; 11 nucleotides match TRBD2. The CDR3 is made up of 16 amino acids. The germline V gene encodes CDR1 SGHKS and CDR2 YYEKEE (reference sequence). The CDR3 DNA is TGTGCCAGCAGCTCGGGGACTAGCGGATACTACAATAAGCAGTTCTTC. Its protein product is CASSSGTSGYYNKQFF.

The V and J genes are TRBV7-2 and TRBJ2-3, with D possibly being TRBD2 (5 bases). The germline CDR1 and CDR2 sequences are SGHTA and FQGNSA. The CDR3 consists of 14 residues. Trimming took 4 bases from V and 1 from J, leaving 9 bases between them. This CDR3 is CASSSYGGTDTQYF. In nucleotides, the CDR3 is TGTGCCAGCAGCTCCTACGGGGGCACAGATACGCAGTATTTT. The variable domain in full, completed from reference TRBV7-2 and TRBJ2-3, reads GAGVSQSPSNKVTEKGKDVELRCDPISGHTALYWYRQSLGQGLEFLIYFQGNSAPDKSGLPSDRFSAERTGGSVSTLTIQRTQQEDSAVYLCASSSYGGTDTQYFGPGTRLTVL.

As DNA, the CDR3 is TGCGCCAGCAGCCAACGCACTAGCGGGAAGGGTGATACGCAGTATTTT. This codes for CASSQRTSGKGDTQYF. The chain employs TRBV4-1 and TRBJ2-3; TRBD2 agrees at 10 bases. V gave up 2 bases and J gave up 6 bases; unmatched junction bases: 8. The length of the CDR3 is 16 residues. Germline values: CDR1 MGHRA, CDR2 YSYEKL.

This clonotype was picked up many times. CDR3 region: CASSFGTESYEQYF. In DNA form, the CDR3 reads TGTGCCAGCAGCTTTGGGACAGAGTCCTACGAGCAGTACTTC. V gene TRBV11-2 combines with J gene TRBJ2-7; 7 nucleotides align to TRBD1. The CDR3 is 14 amino acids. Germline trimming cut 3 bases from V and 1 base from J; bases unmatched to any gene: 3. Germline CDR1 is SGHAT and CDR2 is FQNNGV.

The CDR3 spells CASTEGTGSFNYGYTF. DNA for the CDR3: TGTGCCAGCACCGAGGGGACAGGGTCTTTTAACTATGGCTACACCTTC. The rearrangement links TRBV12-3 or TRBV12-4 to TRBJ1-2; 9 nucleotides match TRBD1. The length of the CDR3 is 16 residues. Trimming removed 7 bases from V and 1 base from J; junction bases left unmatched: 10.

The chain recombines TRBV20-1 with TRBJ2-1, with a weak D call TRBD2 (6 bases). The germline V gene encodes CDR1 DFQATT and CDR2 SNEGSKA (reference sequence). The CDR3 loop spans 13 amino acids. The germline V and J ends were trimmed by 3 bases and 9 bases, with 15 bases remaining between them. The CDR3 DNA reads as TGCAGTGCTAGTCGGGCTAGCGCGCCTGAGCAGTTCTTC. It encodes CSASRASAPEQFF.

This rearrangement joins TRBV4-3 to TRBJ1-1, with D possibly being TRBD1 (6 bases). V was cut by 0 bases and J by 5 bases, with 10 bases left in between. CDR3 size: 14 residues. Germline V gene data show CDR1 as LGHNA and CDR2 as YSLEER. The CDR3 protein is CASSQDKTGTEAFF. DNA of the CDR3: TGCGCCAGCAGCCAAGATAAAACAGGGACTGAAGCTTTCTTT.

Note on this clonotype: At one boundary the junction diverges from the germline segment, which might be a read error. The V gene is TRBV24-1, the J gene TRBJ2-1, with D hard to call. Per the germline V gene, CDR1 is KGHDR and CDR2 is SFDVKD. The CDR3 sequence is 13 residues long. In nucleotides, the CDR3 is TGTGCCACCAGTGATTTAGGCCGACAAAACCTAATCTTC. It specifies CATSDLGRQNLIF.

This chain uses TRBV7-9 with TRBJ1-1; unclear D gene. V lost 7 bases and J 8 bases, leaving 20 bases between the germline ends. Germline V gives CDR1 SEHNR, CDR2 FQNEAQ (reference sequence). CDR3 length equals 14 residues. This CDR3 is CASTSPPQALEAFF. The CDR3 bases are TGTGCCAGCACCAGCCCCCCTCAGGCACTGGAAGCTTTCTTT.

This chain's CDR3 is CASSQEIGSTGELFF. The CDR3 nucleotides read TGCGCCAGCAGCCAAGAGATAGGGAGCACCGGGGAGCTGTTTTTT. The chain is built from TRBV4-3 and TRBJ2-2; D may be TRBD2 (5 bases). The V end lost 0 bases, the J end lost 4 bases, and 9 bases lay between the germline ends. The CDR3 is made up of 15 amino acids. Germline loops: CDR1 LGHNA, CDR2 YSLEER.

DNA of the CDR3: TGTGCCAGCAAGGGGGACATCTTCACAGATACGCAGTATTTT. This encodes CASKGDIFTDTQYF. The chain couples TRBV6-2 or TRBV6-3 to TRBJ2-3, with a possible D match to TRBD1 (6 bases). This CDR3 is built from 14 residues. Germline V gene data show CDR1 as MNHEY and CDR2 as SVGEGT. V was clipped by 7 bases and J by 2 bases, with 13 bases between them.

This clonotype was picked up a small number of times. This chain uses TRBV20-1 with TRBJ2-3; the D is unclear. CDR3 length: 14 residues. The V end was cut by 3 bases, the J end by 6 bases, with 16 bases between. The germline V gene encodes CDR1 DFQATT and CDR2 SNEGSKA (reference sequence). CDR3 sequence (DNA): TGCAGTGCTAGTCCCCGGTCCGGGTTTGATACGCAGTATTTT. It is translated as CSASPRSGFDTQYF.

This clonotype was seen more than once but under ten times. The chain links TRBV29-1 to TRBJ1-1; D not resolved. Germline V gives CDR1 SQVTM, CDR2 ANQGSEA. V lost 8 bases and J 4 bases, leaving 14 bases between the germline ends. The CDR3 is 12 amino acids. The CDR3 DNA follows: TGCAGCTCCCTGGAGGTGGGCACTGAAGCTTTCTTT. The encoded protein is CSSLEVGTEAFF.

This clonotype turned up a few times. This chain uses TRBV4-3 with TRBJ2-7; no firm D call. The CDR3 is 15 residues long. V lost 0 bases, J lost 3 bases, and 12 bases lay in between. Germline CDR1 reads LGHNA; CDR2 reads YSLEER. CDR3 region: CASSQDHHSFYEQYF. The CDR3 nucleotides read TGCGCCAGCAGCCAAGATCATCACAGCTTCTACGAGCAGTACTTC.

In this sample, this clonotype turned up a few times. The V call is TRBV6-5, the J call TRBJ1-1; D is unclear. Germline V gene sequence: CDR1 MNHEY, CDR2 SVGAGI. This CDR3 has 16 residues. Trimming cost V 0 bases and J 1 base, with 12 bases left between them. Here the CDR3 DNA reads TGTGCCAGCAGTTACTCGACCTGGGTGAAGAACACTGAAGCTTTCTTT. This encodes CASSYSTWVKNTEAFF.

This clonotype was observed a few times. The V gene is TRBV6-2 or TRBV6-3, the J gene TRBJ2-1, with 7 positions matching TRBD2. Germline assignment: CDR1 MNHEY and CDR2 SVGEGT. V lost 3 bases to trimming and J lost 3 bases; unmatched junction nucleotides: 5. The CDR3 has 15 residues. The CDR3 DNA is TGTGCCAGCAGTTATTTCCGGGAGGTCTACAATGAGCAGTTCTTC. Its protein is CASSYFREVYNEQFF.

The chain carries TRBV25-1 and TRBJ1-5; D gene uncertain. The germline V and J ends were trimmed by 2 bases and 4 bases, with 9 bases remaining between them. The germline V gene encodes CDR1 MGHDK and CDR2 SYGVNS. CDR3 length equals 14 residues. CDR3 region: CASSEQGWNQPQHF. Here the CDR3 DNA reads TGTGCCAGCAGTGAACAAGGGTGGAATCAGCCCCAGCATTTT.